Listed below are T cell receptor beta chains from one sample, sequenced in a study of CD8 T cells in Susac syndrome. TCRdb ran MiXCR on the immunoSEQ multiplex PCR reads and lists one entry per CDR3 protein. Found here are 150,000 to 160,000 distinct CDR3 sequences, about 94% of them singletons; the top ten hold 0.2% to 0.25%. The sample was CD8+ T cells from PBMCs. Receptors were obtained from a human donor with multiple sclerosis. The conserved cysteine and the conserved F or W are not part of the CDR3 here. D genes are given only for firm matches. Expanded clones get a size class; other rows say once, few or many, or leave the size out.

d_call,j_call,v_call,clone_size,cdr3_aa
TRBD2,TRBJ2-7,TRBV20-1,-,SASERGTTSYEQY
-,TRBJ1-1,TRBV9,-,ASSTEQSNTEAF
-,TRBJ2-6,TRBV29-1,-,SVEDPRDSGANVLT
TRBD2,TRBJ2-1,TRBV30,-,AWSVLLAGGDNEQF
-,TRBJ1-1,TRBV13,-,ASSPSRAEAF
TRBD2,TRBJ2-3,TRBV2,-,ASRLAGGQDTQY
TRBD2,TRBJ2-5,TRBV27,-,ASSFRERGARETQY
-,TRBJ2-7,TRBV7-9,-,ASSLAAKGERLIEQY
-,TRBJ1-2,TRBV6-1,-,ASSDRENYGYT
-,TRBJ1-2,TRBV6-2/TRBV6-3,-,ASSQDSLEGYT
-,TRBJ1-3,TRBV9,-,ASSPRGERGNTIY
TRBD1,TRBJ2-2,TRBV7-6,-,ASSLRRQGAGELF
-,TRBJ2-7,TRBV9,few,ASSGSSYEQY
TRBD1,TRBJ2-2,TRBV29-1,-,SVEGQGTNTGELF
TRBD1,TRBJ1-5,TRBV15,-,ATSSRTGGNQPQH
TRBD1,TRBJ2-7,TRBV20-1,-,SGTGGPYEQY
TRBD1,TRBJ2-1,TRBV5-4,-,ASSPWTGGRYNEQF
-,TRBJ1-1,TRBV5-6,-,ASSLIRVAEAF
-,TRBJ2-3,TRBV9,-,ASSHQRTQY
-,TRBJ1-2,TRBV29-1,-,SVDTGPNGYT
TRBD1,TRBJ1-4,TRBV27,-,ASSVIQGANEKLF
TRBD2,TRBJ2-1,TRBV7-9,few,ASSLRTSGGYNEQF
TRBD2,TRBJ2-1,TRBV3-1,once,ASSGLAGIDEQF
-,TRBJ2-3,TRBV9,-,ASSPGTKRTDTQY
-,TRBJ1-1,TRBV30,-,AWARRNTEAF
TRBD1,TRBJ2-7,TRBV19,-,ASSPTGNEQY
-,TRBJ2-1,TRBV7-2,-,ASSLAGRRDEQF
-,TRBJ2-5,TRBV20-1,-,SARDSYLGGGRGETQY
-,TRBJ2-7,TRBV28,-,ASRVPMSSYEQY
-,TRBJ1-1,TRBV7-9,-,ASSSPPTTEAF
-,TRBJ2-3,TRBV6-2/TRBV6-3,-,ASSLGGAVADTQY
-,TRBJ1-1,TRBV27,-,ASSLTKGTSNTEAF
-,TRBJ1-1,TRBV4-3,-,ASSPYRQTNTEAF
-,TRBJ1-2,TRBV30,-,AWIGGLDGYT
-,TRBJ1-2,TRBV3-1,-,ASSQERGSLGYT
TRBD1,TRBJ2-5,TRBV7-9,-,ASSSRDSQETQY
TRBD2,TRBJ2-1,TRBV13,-,ASSPRTSGGPYSYNEQF
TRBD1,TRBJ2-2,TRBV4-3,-,ASSGTEGNTGELF
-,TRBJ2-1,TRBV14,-,ASSPSRSGPYNEQF
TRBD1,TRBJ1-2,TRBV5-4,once,ASSLSGTGDLYYGYT
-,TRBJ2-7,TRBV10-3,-,AISDPPGLTYEQY
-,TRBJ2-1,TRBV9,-,ASSEGSGRNLNGDPF
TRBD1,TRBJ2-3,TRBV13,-,AGRTGKATDTQY
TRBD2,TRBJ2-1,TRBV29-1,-,SVEASGGYSYNEQF
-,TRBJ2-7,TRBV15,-,ATSRNPNIGEQY
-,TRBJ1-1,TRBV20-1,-,SARDMPDRTPRPTEAF
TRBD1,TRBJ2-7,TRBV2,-,ASLRGLYEQY